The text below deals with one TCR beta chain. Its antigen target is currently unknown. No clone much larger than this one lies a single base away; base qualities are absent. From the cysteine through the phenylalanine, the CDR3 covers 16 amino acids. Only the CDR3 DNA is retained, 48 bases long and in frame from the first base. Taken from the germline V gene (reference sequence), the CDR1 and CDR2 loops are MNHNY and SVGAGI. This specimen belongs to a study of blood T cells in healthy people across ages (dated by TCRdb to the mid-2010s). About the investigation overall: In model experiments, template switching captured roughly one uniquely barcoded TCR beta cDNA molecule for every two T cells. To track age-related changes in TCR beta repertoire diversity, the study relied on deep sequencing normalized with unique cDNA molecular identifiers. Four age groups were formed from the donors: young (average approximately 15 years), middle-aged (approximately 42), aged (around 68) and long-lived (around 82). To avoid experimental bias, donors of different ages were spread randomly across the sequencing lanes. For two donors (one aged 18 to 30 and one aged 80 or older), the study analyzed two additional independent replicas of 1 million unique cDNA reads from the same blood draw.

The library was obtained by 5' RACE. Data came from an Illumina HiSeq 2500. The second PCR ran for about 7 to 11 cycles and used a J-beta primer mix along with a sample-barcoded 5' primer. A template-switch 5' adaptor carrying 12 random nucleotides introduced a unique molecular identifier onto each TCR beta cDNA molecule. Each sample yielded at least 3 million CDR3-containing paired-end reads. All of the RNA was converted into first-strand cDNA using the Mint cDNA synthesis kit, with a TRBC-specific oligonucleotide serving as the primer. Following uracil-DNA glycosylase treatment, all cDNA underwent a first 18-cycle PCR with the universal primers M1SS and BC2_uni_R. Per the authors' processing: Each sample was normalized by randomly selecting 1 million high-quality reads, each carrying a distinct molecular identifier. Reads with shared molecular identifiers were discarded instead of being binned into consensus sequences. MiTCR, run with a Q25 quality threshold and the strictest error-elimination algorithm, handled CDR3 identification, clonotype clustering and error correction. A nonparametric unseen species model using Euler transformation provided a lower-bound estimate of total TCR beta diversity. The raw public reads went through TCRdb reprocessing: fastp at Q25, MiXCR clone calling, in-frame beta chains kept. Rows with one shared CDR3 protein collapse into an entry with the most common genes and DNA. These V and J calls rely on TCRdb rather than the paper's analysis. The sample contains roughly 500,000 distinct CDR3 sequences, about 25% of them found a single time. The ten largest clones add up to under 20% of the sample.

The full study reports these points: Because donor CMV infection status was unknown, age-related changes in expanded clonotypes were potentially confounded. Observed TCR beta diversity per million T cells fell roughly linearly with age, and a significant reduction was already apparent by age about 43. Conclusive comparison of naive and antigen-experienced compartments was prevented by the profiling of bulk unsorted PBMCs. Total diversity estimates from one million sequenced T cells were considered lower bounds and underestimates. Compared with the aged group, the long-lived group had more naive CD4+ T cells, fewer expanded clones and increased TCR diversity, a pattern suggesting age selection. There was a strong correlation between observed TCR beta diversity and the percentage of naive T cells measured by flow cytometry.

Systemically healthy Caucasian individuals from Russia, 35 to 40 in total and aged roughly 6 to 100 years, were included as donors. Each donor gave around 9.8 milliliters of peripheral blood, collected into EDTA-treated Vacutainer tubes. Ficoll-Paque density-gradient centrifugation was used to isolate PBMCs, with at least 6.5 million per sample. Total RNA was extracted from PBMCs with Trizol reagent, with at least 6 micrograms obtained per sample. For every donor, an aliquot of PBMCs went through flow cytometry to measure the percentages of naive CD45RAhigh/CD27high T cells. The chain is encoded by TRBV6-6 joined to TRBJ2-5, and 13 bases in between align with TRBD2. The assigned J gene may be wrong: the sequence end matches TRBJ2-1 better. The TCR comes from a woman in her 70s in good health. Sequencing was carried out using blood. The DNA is TGTGCCAGCAGTTCTACTTCCGGGACTAGCGGGGCCGGGCAGTTCTTC. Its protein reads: CASSSTSGTSGAGQFF.